These 3 T cell receptor beta chains share one sample of origin, sequenced in a study of Ad26.COV2.S vaccination and SARS-CoV-2 variants. Here immunoSEQ multiplex PCR was the method, and the copy in TCRdb shows in-frame clones only, minus some. This table holds 300,000 to 350,000 clones, approximately 86% found once. The treatment was: around 19 received Ad26.COV2.S at low or high dose, single or two shots; five or six received placebo; per-sample allocation not given. At day 63 after the first vaccine or placebo injection, samples were drawn. The material was peripheral blood, obtained in a trial of Ad26.COV2.S vaccine versus placebo. These receptors were collected from a person aged 18-65 years who received the Ad26.COV2.S COVID-19 vaccine or a placebo.

The CDR3 sequence: CASSQGSYGTLDTQYF. The CDR3 DNA reads as TGCGCCAGCAGCCAAGGTTCATACGGGACCTTAGATACGCAGTATTTT. The chain carries TRBV4-1 and TRBJ2-3; either TRBD1 or TRBD2 may supply D (5 bases each). CDR1 MGHRA and CDR2 YSYEKL come from the germline V gene. Trimming pared 1 base from V and 5 bases from J, leaving 16 bases between. The CDR3 is 16 amino acids.

The rearrangement joins TRBV11-2 to TRBJ1-6; unclear D gene. The CDR3 covers 14 residues. Between the trimmed V and J ends, which lost 6 bases and 7 bases, there was a span of 13 bases. CDR1 SGHAT and CDR2 FQNNGV come from the germline V gene. The CDR3 sequence: CASSLDYSNSPLHF. Written as DNA, the CDR3 is TGTGCCAGCAGTCTAGACTACTCGAATTCACCCCTCCACTTT. Combining the CDR3 with reference TRBV11-2 and TRBJ1-6 gives the whole variable domain EAGVAQSPRYKIIEKRQSVAFWCNPISGHATLYWYQQILGQGPKLLIQFQNNGVVDDSQLPKDRFSAERLKGVDSTLKIQPAKLEDSAVYLCASSLDYSNSPLHFGNGTRLTVT.

This chain uses TRBV4-3 with TRBJ2-2; D may be TRBD1 (6 bases). Germline CDR1 reads LGHNA; CDR2 reads YSLEER. V shed 5 bases and J shed 0 bases, with 13 bases lying between them. This CDR3 is 16 amino acids long. The CDR3 region has the DNA TGCGCCAGCAGCAAACGACAGGTCGCGAACACCGGGGAGCTGTTTTTT. Translating gives CASSKRQVANTGELFF.